This T cell receptor beta chain emerged from a study of blood T cell repertoires in COVID-19. Method: immunoSEQ multiplex PCR; TCRdb's copy keeps in-frame clones and lacks some. The repertoire has approximately 410,000 clones, 86% of them found once; the top ten carry 1.4%. Per germline, CDR1 SGHRS and CDR2 YFSETQ. V lost 0 bases, J lost 5 bases, and 14 bases lay in between. The CDR3 has 15 residues. The chain joins TRBV5-1 to TRBJ1-1; the D gene is possibly TRBD1 (5 bases). The sequence was obtained from a young woman with active or convalescent COVID-19. The material sequenced was peripheral blood. CDR3 sequence reads: CASSLVGARGTEAFF. CDR3 DNA: TGCGCCAGCAGCTTGGTGGGCGCCCGGGGGACTGAAGCTTTCTTT.